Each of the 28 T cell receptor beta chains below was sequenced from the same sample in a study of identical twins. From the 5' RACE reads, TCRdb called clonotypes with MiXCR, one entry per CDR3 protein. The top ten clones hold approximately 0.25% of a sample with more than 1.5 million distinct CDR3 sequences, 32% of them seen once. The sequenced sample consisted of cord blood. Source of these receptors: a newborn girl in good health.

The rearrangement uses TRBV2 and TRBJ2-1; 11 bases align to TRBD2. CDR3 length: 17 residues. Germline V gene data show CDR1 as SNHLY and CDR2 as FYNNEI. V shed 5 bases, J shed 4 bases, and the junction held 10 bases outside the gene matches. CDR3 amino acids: CASSPRASGGFYNEQFF. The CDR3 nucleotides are TGTGCCAGCAGTCCCCGGGCTAGCGGGGGGTTTTACAATGAGCAGTTCTTC.

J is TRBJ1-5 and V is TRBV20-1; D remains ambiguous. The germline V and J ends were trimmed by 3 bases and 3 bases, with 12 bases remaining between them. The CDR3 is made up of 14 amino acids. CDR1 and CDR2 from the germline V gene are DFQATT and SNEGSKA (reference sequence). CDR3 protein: CSASSPGLNQPQHF. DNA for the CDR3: TGCAGTGCTAGTAGCCCAGGTCTCAATCAGCCCCAGCATTTT.

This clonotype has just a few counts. CDR3 bases: TGCAGTGCTTCCGGGGGGGATCTCTACGAGCAGTACTTC. Protein sequence: CSASGGDLYEQYF. The rearrangement joins TRBV20-1 to TRBJ2-7; 8 bases agree with TRBD2. V was clipped by 5 bases and J by 3 bases; unmatched bases: 6. The CDR3 runs 13 residues. The germline V gene has CDR1 DFQATT and CDR2 SNEGSKA (reference sequence).

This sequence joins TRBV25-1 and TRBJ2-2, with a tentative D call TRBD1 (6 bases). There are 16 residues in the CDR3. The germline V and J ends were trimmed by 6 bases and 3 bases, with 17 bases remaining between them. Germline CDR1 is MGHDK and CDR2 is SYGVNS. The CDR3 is CASSSSNGQYTGELFF. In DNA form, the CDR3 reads TGTGCCAGCAGCTCCTCCAACGGACAGTACACCGGGGAGCTGTTTTTT. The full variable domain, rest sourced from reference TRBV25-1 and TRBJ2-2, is EADIYQTPRYLVIGTGKKITLECSQTMGHDKMYWYQQDPGMELHLIHYSYGVNSTEKGDLSSESTVSRIRTEHFPLTLESARPSHTSQYLCASSSSNGQYTGELFFGEGSRLTVL.

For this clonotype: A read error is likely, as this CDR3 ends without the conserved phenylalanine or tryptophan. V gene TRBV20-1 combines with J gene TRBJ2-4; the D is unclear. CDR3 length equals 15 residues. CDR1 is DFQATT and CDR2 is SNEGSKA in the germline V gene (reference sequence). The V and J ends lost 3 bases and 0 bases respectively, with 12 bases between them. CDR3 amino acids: CSASTVGLAKNIQYS. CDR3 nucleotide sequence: TGCAGTGCTAGCACCGTAGGCCTAGCCAAAAACATTCAGTACTCC.

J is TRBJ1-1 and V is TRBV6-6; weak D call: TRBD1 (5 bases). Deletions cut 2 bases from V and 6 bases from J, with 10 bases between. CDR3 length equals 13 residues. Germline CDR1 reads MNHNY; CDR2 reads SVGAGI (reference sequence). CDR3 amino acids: CASSYRGSAEAFF. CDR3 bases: TGTGCCAGCAGTTACAGGGGTTCGGCTGAAGCTTTCTTT.

CDR3 DNA: TGTGCCAGCAGCTTAGAGGGCCTAGCGGGGAACACCGGGGAGCTGTTTTTT. Protein product: CASSLEGLAGNTGELFF. The chain is built from TRBV7-8 and TRBJ2-2; 8 nucleotides align to TRBD2. J was trimmed by 1 base and V by 1 base; bases with no gene match: 5. The CDR3 has 17 amino acids. The V gene's germline CDR1 is SGHVS and CDR2 FQNEAQ.

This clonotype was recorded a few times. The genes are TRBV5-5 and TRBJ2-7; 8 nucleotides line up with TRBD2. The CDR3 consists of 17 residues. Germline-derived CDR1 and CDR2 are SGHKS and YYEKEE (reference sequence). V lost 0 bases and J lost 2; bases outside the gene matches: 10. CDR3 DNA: TGTGCCAGCAGCTTGGCGGTAGCGGGGCCCTTTCCCTACGAGCAGTACTTC. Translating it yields CASSLAVAGPFPYEQYF.

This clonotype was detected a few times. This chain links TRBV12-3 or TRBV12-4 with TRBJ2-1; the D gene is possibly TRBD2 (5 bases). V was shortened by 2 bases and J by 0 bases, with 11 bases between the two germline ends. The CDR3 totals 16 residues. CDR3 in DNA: TGTGCCAGCAGTTTACCCGGGGAGCTCTCCTACAATGAGCAGTTCTTC. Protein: CASSLPGELSYNEQFF.

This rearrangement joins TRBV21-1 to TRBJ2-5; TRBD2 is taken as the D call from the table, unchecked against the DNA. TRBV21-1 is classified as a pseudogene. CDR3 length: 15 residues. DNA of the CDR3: TGTGCCAGCAGCAAAGTCAGGCCCGCCTTCAATGAGCAGTACTTC. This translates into CASSKVRPAFNEQYF.

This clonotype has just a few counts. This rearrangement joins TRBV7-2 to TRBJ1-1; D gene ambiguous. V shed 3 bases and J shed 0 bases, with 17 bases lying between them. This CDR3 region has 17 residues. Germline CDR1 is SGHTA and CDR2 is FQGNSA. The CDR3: CASSFIGGRGLNTEAFF. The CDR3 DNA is TGTGCCAGCAGCTTCATTGGAGGGAGAGGCTTGAACACTGAAGCTTTCTTT.

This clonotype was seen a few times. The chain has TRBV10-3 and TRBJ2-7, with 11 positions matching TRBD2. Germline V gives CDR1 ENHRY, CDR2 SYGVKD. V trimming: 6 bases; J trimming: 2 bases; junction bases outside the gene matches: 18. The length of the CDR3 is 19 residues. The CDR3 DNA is TGTGCCATCAGGAGGTCAGGGAACACTAGCGGGAGACGGGCCTACGAGCAGTACTTC. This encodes CAIRRSGNTSGRRAYEQYF.

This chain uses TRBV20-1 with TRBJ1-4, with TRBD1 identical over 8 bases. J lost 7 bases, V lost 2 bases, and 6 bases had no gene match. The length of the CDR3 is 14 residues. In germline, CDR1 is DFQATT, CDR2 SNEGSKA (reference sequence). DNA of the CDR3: TGCAGTGCTAGACCGATGGACAGGGCTGAAAAACTGTTTTTT. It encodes CSARPMDRAEKLFF.

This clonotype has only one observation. The CDR3 region is CSARGTGGVEKLFF. The CDR3 bases are TGCAGTGCTAGGGGCACAGGGGGGGTCGAAAAACTGTTTTTT. The chain combines TRBV20-1 with TRBJ1-4, with 8 bases matching TRBD1. This CDR3 contains 14 residues. The V gene end was trimmed by 3 bases and the J gene end by 8 bases; junction bases not matched to a gene: 8. Germline assignment: CDR1 DFQATT and CDR2 SNEGSKA (reference sequence).

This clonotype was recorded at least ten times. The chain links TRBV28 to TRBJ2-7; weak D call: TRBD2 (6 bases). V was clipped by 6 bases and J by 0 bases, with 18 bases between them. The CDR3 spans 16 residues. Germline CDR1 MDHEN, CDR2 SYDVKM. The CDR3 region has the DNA TGTGCCAGCAGCTCCGCTTTGGAGGGCCTCTCCTACGAGCAGTACTTC. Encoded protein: CASSSALEGLSYEQYF.

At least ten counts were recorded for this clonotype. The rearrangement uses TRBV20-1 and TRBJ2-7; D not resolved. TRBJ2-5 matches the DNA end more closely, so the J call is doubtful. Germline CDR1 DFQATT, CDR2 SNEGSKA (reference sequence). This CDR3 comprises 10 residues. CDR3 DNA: TGCAGTGCTCCTAAAGAGACCCAGTACTTC. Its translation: CSAPKETQYF.

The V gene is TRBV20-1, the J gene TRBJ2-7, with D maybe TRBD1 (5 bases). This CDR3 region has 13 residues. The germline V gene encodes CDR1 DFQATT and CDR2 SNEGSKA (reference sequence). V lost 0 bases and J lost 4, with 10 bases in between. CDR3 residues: CSARDGARYEQYF. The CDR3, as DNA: TGCAGTGCTAGAGATGGGGCGCGATACGAGCAGTACTTC.

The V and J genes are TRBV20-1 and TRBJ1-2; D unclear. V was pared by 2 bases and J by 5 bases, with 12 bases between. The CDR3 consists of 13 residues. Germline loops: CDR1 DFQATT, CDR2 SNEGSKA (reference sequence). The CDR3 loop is CSARMGMSYGYTF. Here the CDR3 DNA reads TGCAGTGCTAGAATGGGGATGTCATATGGCTACACCTTC.

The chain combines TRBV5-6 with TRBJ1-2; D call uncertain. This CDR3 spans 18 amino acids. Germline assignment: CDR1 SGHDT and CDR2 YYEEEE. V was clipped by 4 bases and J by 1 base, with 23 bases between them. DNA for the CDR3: TGTGCCAGCAGCGCCCACCTCTGGGGAACAAGGCTTAACTATGGCTACACCTTC. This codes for CASSAHLWGTRLNYGYTF.

The CDR3 DNA follows: TGTGCCATCAGTGCGGGGCAGGGCTACACCATATATTTT. Its protein is CAISAGQGYTIYF. The rearrangement links TRBV10-3 to TRBJ1-3; D is perhaps TRBD1 (5 bases). Trimming cost V 4 bases and J 8 bases, with 12 bases left between them. This CDR3 is built from 13 residues. CDR1 ENHRY and CDR2 SYGVKD come from the germline V gene.

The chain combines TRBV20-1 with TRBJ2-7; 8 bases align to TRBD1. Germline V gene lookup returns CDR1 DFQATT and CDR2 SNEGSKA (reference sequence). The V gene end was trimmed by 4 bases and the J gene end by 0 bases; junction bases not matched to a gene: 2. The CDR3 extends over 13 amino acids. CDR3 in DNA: TGCAGTGCTACGGACAGGGACTCCTACGAGCAGTACTTC. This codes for CSATDRDSYEQYF.

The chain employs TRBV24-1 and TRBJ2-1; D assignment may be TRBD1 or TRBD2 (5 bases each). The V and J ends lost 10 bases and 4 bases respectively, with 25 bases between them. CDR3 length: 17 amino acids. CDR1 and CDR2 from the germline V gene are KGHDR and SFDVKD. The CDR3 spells CATGPGTFQVAYNEQFF. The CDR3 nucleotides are TGTGCCACGGGGCCCGGGACCTTCCAAGTGGCTTACAATGAGCAGTTCTTC.

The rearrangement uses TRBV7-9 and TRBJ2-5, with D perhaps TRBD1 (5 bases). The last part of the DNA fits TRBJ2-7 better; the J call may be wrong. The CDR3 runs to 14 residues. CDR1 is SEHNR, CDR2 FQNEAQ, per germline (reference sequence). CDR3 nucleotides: TGTGCCAGCAGCTTAGCTGGGGCCCGCTACGAGCAGTACTTC. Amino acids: CASSLAGARYEQYF.

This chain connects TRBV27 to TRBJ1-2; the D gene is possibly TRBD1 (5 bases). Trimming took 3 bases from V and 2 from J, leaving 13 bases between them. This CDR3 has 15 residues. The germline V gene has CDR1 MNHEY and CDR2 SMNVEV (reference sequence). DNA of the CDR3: TGTGCCAGCAGTTTCCTGGGGGAAGCGAACTATGGCTACACCTTC. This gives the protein CASSFLGEANYGYTF.

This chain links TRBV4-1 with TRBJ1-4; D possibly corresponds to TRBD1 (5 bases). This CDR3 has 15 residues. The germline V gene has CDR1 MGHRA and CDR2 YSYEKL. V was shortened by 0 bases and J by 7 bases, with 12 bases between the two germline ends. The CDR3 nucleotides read TGCGCCAGCAGCCAAGAGGCAGGGAGAAGTGAAAAACTGTTTTTT. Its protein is CASSQEAGRSEKLFF.

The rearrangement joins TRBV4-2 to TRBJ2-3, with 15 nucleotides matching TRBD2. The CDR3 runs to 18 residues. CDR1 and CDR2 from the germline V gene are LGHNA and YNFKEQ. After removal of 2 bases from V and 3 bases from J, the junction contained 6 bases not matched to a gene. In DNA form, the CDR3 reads TGTGCCAGCAGCCAATACCCTGGGACTAGCGGGAGGACAGATACGCAGTATTTT. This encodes CASSQYPGTSGRTDTQYF.

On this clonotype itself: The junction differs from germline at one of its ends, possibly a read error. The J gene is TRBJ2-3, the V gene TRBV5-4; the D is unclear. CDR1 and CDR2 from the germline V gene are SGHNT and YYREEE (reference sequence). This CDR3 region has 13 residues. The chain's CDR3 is CASSPGVTDAQYF. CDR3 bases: TGTGCCAGCAGCCCCGGTGTCACAGATGCGCAGTATTTT.

In nucleotides, the CDR3 is TGTGCCAGCAGCTGGAAAGCGGGGGGTTACACAGATACGCAGTATTTT. It specifies CASSWKAGGYTDTQYF. This chain links TRBV7-2 with TRBJ2-3; 9 positions agree with TRBD2. Germline CDR1 SGHTA, CDR2 FQGNSA. The CDR3 is 16 amino acids. The trim removed 4 bases at V and 2 bases at J, leaving 7 bases unmatched.